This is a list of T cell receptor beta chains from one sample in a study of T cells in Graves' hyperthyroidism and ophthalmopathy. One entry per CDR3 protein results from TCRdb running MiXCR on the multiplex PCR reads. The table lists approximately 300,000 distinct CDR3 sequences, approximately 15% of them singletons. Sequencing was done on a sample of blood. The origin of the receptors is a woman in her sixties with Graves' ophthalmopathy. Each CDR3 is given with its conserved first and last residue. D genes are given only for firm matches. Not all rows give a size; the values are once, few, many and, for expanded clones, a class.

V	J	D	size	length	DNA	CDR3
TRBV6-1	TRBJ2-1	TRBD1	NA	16	TGTGCCAGCAGTGAAGGGGGGGACAGGGGGCGCCCCTGGCAGTTCTTC	CASSEGGDRGRPWQFF
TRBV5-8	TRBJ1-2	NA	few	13	TGTGCCAGCAGCCTTAAGATGAACTATGGCTACACCTTC	CASSLKMNYGYTF
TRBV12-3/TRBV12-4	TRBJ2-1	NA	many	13	TGTGCCAGCAGTTTACAACAGGTCAATGAGCAGTTCTTC	CASSLQQVNEQFF
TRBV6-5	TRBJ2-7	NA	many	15	TGTGCCAGCAGTTACTCGAATCCAGGGCTAGACGAGCAGTACTTC	CASSYSNPGLDEQYF
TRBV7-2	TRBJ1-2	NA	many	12	TGTGCCAGCAGCTTAAGCAGCTATGGCTACACCTTC	CASSLSSYGYTF
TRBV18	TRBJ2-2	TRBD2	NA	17	TGTGCCAGCTCACCACCCAGGCTAGCGGGAGCAATCGGGGAGCTGTTTTTT	CASSPPRLAGAIGELFF
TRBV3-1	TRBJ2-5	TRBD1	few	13	TGTGCCAGCCTGGACAGGGGGCTAAAGACCCAGTACTTC	CASLDRGLKTQYF
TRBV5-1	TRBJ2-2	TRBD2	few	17	TGCGCCAGCAGCCCGTCTCCAGCGGGAGGAGGTGCCGGGGAGCTGTTTTTT	CASSPSPAGGGAGELFF
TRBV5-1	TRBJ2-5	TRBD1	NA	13	TGCGCCAGCAGCGGGGGACAGCAAGAGACCCAGTACTTC	CASSGGQQETQYF
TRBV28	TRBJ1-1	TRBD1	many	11	TGTGCCAGCAGGACGACAGGGGAAGCTTTCTTT	CASRTTGEAFF
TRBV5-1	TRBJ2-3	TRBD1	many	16	TGCGCCAGCAGCCCCTCCTTGACAGGGGAGACGGATACGCAGTATTTT	CASSPSLTGETDTQYF
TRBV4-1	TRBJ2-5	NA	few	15	TGCGCCAGCAGCCAAGATGTAAGGCAGCAAGAGACCCAGTACTTC	CASSQDVRQQETQYF
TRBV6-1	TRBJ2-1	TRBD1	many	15	TGTGCCAGCACCGGAGGACAGGGCCTCTACAATGAGCAGTTCTTC	CASTGGQGLYNEQFF
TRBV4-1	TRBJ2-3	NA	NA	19	TGCGCCAGCAGCCAATTCCCCTCTTACGTCCAATCTAGCACAGATACGCAGTATTTT	CASSQFPSYVQSSTDTQYF
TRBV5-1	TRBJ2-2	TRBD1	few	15	TGCGCCAGCAGCGGAACAGGGGTGAACACCGGGGAGCTGTTTTTT	CASSGTGVNTGELFF
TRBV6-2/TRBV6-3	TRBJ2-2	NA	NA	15	TGTGCCAGCACCTCCGGAGGAGAGGGCACCGGGGAGCTGTTTTTT	CASTSGGEGTGELFF
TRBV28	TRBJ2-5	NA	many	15	TGTGCCAGCACCGCCGCAGCGGCAGACGGAGAGACCCAGTACTTC	CASTAAAADGETQYF
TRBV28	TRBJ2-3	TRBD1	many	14	TGTGCCAGCAGTTTCGGGGACAGCCGGGATACGCAGTATTTT	CASSFGDSRDTQYF
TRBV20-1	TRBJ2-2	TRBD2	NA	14	TGCAGTGCTAGACTAGCGGGATCCGCCGGGGAGCTGTTTTTT	CSARLAGSAGELFF
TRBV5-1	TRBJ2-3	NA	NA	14	TGCGCCAGCAGCTTCCAGGGGGGGCCAGATACGCGGTATTTT	CASSFQGGPDTRYF
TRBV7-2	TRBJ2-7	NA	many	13	TGTGCCAGCAGCTTAGAGACGGGGTACGAGCAGTACTTC	CASSLETGYEQYF
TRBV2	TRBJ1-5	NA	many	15	TGTGCCAGCAGCTTGGACAGACCTAGCAATCAGCCCCAGCATTTT	CASSLDRPSNQPQHF
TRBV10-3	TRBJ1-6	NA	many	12	TGTGCCATCGCGACAGACAATTCACCCCTCCACTTT	CAIATDNSPLHF
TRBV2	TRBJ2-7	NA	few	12	TGTGCCAGCCGAGGGCAGTCCTACGAGCAGTACTTC	CASRGQSYEQYF
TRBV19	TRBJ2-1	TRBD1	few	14	TGTGCCAGTAGTACGACAGGGTATTACAATGAGCAGTTCTTC	CASSTTGYYNEQFF
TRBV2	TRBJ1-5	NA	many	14	TGTGCCAGCAGTGATCGGTTTCCTAATCAGCCCCAGCATTTT	CASSDRFPNQPQHF
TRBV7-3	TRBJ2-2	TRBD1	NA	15	TGTGCCAGCAGCTTATCGACAGGGCATACCGGGGAGCTGTTTTTT	CASSLSTGHTGELFF
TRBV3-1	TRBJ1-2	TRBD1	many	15	TGTGCCAGCAGCCAAGAGGGACAGGCACTTTATGGCTACACCTTC	CASSQEGQALYGYTF
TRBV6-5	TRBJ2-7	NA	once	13	TGTGCCAGCAGTTACACGGCTTCCTACGAGCAGTACTTC	CASSYTASYEQYF
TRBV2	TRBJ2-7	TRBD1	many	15	TGTGCCAGCAGTGATTGGACAGGGGGCCCCTACGAGCAGTACTTC	CASSDWTGGPYEQYF
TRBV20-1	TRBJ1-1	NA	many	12	TGCAGTCCCCGGGGTACTGACACTGAAGCTTTCTTT	CSPRGTDTEAFF
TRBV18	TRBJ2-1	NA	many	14	TGTGCCAGCTCACCTTGGACACTCTACAATGAGCAGTTCTTC	CASSPWTLYNEQFF
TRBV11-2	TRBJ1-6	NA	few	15	TGTGCCAGCAGCGACAGTGACATCTATAATTCACCCCTCCACTTT	CASSDSDIYNSPLHF
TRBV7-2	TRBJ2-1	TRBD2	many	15	TGTGCCAGCAGCCCGCCGGGACTAGCGGGAGGGGGGCAGTTCTTC	CASSPPGLAGGGQFF
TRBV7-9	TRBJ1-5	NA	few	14	TGTGCCAGCAGCCCGGGACCGATCAATCAGCCCCAGCATTTT	CASSPGPINQPQHF
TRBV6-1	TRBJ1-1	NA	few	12	TGTGCCAGCAGACGAACCCCAGCTGAAGCTTTCTTT	CASRRTPAEAFF
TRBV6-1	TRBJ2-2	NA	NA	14	TGTGCCAGCAATCGACTGACCAACACCGGGGAGCTGCTTTTT	CASNRLTNTGELLF
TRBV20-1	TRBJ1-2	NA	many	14	TGCAGTGCCGGAGGGGGTCAGGGTATTCTTGGCTACACCTTC	CSAGGGQGILGYTF
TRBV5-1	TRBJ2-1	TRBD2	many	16	TGCGCCAGCAGCTTGAGTAGCGGGATATCCTACAATGAGCAGTTCTTC	CASSLSSGISYNEQFF
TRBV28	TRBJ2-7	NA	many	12	TGTGCCAGCACCGATTTCAAGTACGAGCAGTACTTC	CASTDFKYEQYF
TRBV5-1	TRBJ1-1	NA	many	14	TGCGCCAGCAGCTTACAGGGTATCGGGACTGAAGCTTTCTTT	CASSLQGIGTEAFF
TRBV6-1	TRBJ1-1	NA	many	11	TGTGCCAGTACAAGTTTTGGGTCAGCTTTCTTT	CASTSFGSAFF